This T cell receptor (beta chain) was recovered during a study of blood T cell repertoires in COVID-19. In the study overall: The origin of the acute and convalescent COVID-19 samples was the United States, Italy and Spain.

The V end lost 3 bases, the J end lost 0 bases, and 14 bases lay between the germline ends. CDR1 and CDR2 (germline): LNHDA, SQIVND (reference sequence). There are 16 residues in the CDR3. In the authors' workflow: Amplifying reference gene primers gave estimates of nucleated cell counts. TCRdb's copy holds only in-frame clones and misses some; the assay was immunoSEQ multiplex PCR. The D gene and trimming were derived from the DNA, and the V and J assignments and clone size from that table. The table records around 200,000 clones, about 86% of them present only once. V gene TRBV19 combines with J gene TRBJ1-2; D is ambiguous. Specimen: peripheral blood. This clonotype originated in a woman of 80 years or more in a cohort sampled during active or convalescent COVID-19. The chain's CDR3 is CASSIREVSANYGYTF. The CDR3, as DNA: TGTGCCAGTAGTATCCGGGAGGTATCAGCTAACTATGGCTACACCTTC.